This T cell receptor beta chain emerged from a study of OX40 agonist ivuxolimab in advanced cancers. Germline CDR1 reads MGHRA; CDR2 reads YSYEKL. The V end lost 1 base, the J end lost 2 bases, and 14 bases lay between the germline ends. CDR3 length: 16 amino acids. Study-wide results and caveats: On average, CD8+ T cells showed a greater number of expanded clones than CD4+.

The protocol was immunoSEQ multiplex PCR, while the TCRdb copy is restricted to in-frame clones and leaves out a portion. The profile covers tens of thousands of clones, with approximately 86% appearing a single time and approximately 2% taken by the ten largest. Comments on this clone: What it binds is unknown.

The source of this sequence is an adult with an advanced solid tumor such as melanoma, head and neck, liver or kidney cancer. The specimen was CD4+ or CD8+ T cells sorted from blood, collected in a trial of the OX40 agonist ivuxolimab. V usage is TRBV4-1 and J usage is TRBJ1-2, with D uncertain. The CDR3 bases are TGCGCCAGCAGCCAAGGGTCACGGCGAACCAACTATGGCTACACCTTC. Amino acids: CASSQGSRRTNYGYTF.